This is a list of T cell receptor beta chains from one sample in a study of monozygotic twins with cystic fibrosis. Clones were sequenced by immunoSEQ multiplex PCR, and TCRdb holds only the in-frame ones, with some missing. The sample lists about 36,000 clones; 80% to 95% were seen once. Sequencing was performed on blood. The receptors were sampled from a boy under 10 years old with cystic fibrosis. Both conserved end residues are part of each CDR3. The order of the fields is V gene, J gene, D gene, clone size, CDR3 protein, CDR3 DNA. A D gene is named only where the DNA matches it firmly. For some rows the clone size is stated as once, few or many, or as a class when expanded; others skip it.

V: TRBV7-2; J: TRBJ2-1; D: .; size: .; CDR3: CASSLTSGSGYLYNEQFF; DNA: TGTGCCAGCAGCTTAACCTCGGGTAGCGGCTACCTCTACAATGAGCAGTTCTTC
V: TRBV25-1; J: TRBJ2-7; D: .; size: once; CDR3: CASSEAGVSYEQYF; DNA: TGTGCCAGCAGTGAGGCCGGGGTTTCCTACGAGCAGTACTTC
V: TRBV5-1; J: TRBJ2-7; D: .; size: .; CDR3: CASSLDGGYEQYF; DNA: TGCGCCAGCAGCTTGGATGGCGGCTACGAGCAGTACTTC
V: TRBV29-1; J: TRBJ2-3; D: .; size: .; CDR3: CSAYYGTDTQYF; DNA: TGCAGCGCCTATTACGGCACAGATACGCAGTATTTT
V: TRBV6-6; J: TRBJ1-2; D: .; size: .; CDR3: CASSYWEGRNDGYTF; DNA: TGTGCCAGCAGTTACTGGGAGGGGAGGAACGATGGCTACACCTTC
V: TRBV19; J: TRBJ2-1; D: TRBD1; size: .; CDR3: CASSIGDRGFVEQFF; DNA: TGTGCCAGTAGTATAGGGGACAGGGGGTTTGTTGAGCAGTTCTTC
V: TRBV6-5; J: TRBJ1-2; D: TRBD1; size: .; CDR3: CASSSGQGRYGYTF; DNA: TGTGCCAGCAGTTCTGGACAGGGACGCTATGGCTACACCTTC
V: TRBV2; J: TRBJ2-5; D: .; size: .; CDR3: CASSKDGRETQYF; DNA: TGTGCCAGCAGTAAAGACGGCCGCGAGACCCAGTACTTC
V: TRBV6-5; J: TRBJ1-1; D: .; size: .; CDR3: CASSYFAGQNTEAFF; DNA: TGTGCCAGCAGCTACTTTGCAGGTCAGAACACTGAAGCTTTCTTT
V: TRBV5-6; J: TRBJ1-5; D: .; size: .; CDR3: CASSLGAQPQHF; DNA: TGTGCCAGCAGCTTGGGGGCTCAGCCCCAGCATTTT
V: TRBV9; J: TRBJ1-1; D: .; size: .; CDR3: CASSVGGTEAFF; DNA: TGTGCCAGCAGCGTAGGGGGCACTGAAGCTTTCTTT
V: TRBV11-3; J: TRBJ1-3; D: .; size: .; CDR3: CASSLTEISGNTIYF; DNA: TGTGCCAGCAGCTTAACCGAGATCTCTGGAAACACCATATATTTT
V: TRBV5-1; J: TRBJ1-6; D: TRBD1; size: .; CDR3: CASSLGQGDNSPLHF; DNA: TGCGCCAGCAGCTTAGGACAGGGAGATAATTCACCCCTCCACTTT
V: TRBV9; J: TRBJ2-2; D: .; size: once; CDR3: CASSPSAGGVNTGELFF; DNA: TGTGCCAGCAGCCCCTCTGCGGGCGGGGTGAACACCGGGGAGCTGTTTTTT
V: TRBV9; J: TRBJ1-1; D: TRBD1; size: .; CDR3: CASSASEGQRPNTEAFF; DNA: TGTGCCAGCAGCGCCTCCGAGGGACAGCGACCAAACACTGAAGCTTTCTTT
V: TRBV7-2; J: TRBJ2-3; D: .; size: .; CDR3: CASSFSPLEDTQYF; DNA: TGTGCCAGCAGCTTCTCTCCATTGGAAGATACGCAGTATTTT
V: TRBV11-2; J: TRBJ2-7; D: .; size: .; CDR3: CASSSPTGNEQYF; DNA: TGTGCCAGCAGTTCACCGACCGGGAATGAGCAGTACTTC
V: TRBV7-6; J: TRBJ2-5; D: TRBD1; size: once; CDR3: CASSLSAGGYEETQYF; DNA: TGTGCCAGCAGCTTAAGTGCAGGGGGCTACGAGGAGACCCAGTACTTC
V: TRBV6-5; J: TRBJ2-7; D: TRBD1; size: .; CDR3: CASSTLGQTYEQYF; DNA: TGTGCCAGCAGTACCCTGGGACAGACCTACGAGCAGTACTTC
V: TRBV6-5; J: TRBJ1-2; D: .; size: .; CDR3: CASSYSIGSNYGYTF; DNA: TGTGCCAGCAGTTACTCGATCGGGAGTAACTATGGCTACACCTTC
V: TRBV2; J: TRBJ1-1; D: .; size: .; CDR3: CASRGRPPEAFF; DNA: TGTGCCAGCAGGGGGAGGCCGCCCGAAGCTTTCTTT
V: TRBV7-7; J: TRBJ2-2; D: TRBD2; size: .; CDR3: CASSLSGGSNTGELFF; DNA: TGTGCTAGCAGCCTTAGCGGGGGCTCGAACACCGGGGAGCTGTTTTTT
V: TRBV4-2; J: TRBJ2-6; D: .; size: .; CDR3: CASSQGGGSGANVLTF; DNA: TGTGCCAGCAGCCAAGGTGGGGGCTCTGGGGCCAACGTCCTGACTTTC
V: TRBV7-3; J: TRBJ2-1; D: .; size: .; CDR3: CASSLNFVNEQFF; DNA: TGTGCCAGCAGCTTAAATTTCGTCAATGAGCAGTTCTTC
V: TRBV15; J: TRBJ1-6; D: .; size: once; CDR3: CATSGRRDTSYNSPLHF; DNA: TGTGCCACCAGCGGGCGCCGGGACACTTCCTATAATTCACCCCTCCACTTT
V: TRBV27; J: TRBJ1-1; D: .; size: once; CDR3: CASSFWSGANTEAFF; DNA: TGTGCCAGCAGTTTTTGGTCAGGGGCGAACACTGAAGCTTTCTTT
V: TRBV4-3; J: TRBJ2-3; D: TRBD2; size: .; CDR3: CASSPGLASGHTDTQYF; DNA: TGCGCCAGCAGCCCCGGTCTGGCTAGCGGACACACAGATACGCAGTATTTT
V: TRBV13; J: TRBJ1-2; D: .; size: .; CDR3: CASSSPSYGYTF; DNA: TGTGCCAGCAGCTCCCCGTCCTATGGCTACACCTTC
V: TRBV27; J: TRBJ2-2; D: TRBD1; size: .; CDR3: CASVAGGPGGELFF; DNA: TGTGCCAGTGTGGCAGGGGGCCCGGGCGGGGAGCTGTTTTTT
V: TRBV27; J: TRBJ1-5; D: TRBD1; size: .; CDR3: CASSLTGVNQPQHF; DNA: TGTGCCAGCAGTTTGACAGGGGTCAATCAGCCCCAGCATTTT
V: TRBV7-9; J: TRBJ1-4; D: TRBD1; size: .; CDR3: CASSGGQDNEKLFF; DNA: TGTGCCAGCAGCGGAGGACAGGATAATGAAAAACTGTTTTTT
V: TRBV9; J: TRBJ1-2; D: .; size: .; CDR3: CASSAERDGGYGYTF; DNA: TGTGCCAGCAGCGCCGAACGGGACGGGGGCTATGGCTACACCTTC
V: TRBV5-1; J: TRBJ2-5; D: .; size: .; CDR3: CASSLAHGGPETQYF; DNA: TGCGCCAGCAGCTTGGCCCATGGGGGACCAGAGACCCAGTACTTC
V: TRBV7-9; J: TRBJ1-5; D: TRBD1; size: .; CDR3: CASSPGTGDQPQHF; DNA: TGTGCCAGCAGCCCCGGGACAGGGGATCAGCCCCAGCATTTT
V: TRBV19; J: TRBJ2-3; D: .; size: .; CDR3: CASRQWATDTQYF; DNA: TGTGCCAGTAGACAATGGGCCACAGATACGCAGTATTTT
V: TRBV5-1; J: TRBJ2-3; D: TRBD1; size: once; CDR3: CASSLLTGAPDTQYF; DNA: TGCGCCAGCAGCTTATTAACAGGGGCTCCAGATACGCAGTATTTT
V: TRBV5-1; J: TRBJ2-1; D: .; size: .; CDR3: CASSLQGAYNEQFF; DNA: TGCGCCAGCAGCTTGCAGGGAGCCTACAATGAGCAGTTCTTC
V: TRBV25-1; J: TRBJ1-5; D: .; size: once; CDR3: CASSLMGANQPQHF; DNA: TGTGCCAGCAGTCTTATGGGGGCTAATCAGCCCCAGCATTTT
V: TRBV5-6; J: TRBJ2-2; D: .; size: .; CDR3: CASSLGQTSTGELFF; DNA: TGTGCCAGCAGCTTGGGACAAACGTCGACCGGGGAGCTGTTTTTT
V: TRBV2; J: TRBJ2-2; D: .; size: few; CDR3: CASSFLTDTGELFF; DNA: TGTGCCAGCAGCTTCCTGACAGACACCGGGGAGCTGTTTTTT
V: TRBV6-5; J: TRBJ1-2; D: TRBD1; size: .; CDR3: CASSWRTGGDGYTF; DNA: TGTGCCAGCAGTTGGCGGACAGGGGGCGATGGCTACACCTTC
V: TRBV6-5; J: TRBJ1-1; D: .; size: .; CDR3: CASSTGLTEAFF; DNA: TGTGCCAGCAGTACGGGACTCACTGAAGCTTTCTTT
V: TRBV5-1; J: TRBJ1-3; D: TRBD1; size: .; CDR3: CASSLEGQNSGNTIYF; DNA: TGCGCCAGCAGCCTAGAGGGACAGAACTCTGGAAACACCATATATTTT
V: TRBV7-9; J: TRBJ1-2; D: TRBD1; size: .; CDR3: CASSFRDRAYGYTF; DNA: TGTGCCAGCAGCTTCCGGGACAGGGCCTATGGCTACACCTTC
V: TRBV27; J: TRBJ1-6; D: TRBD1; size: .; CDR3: CASKILRGLTDSPLHF; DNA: TGTGCCAGCAAGATCCTCAGGGGGCTGACGGATTCACCCCTCCACTTT
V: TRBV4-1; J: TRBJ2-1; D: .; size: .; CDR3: CASSQDNPYNEQFF; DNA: TGCGCCAGCAGCCAAGATAACCCGTACAATGAGCAGTTCTTC
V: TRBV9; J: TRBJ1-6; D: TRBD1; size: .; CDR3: CASSPQTGFYSPLHF; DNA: TGTGCCAGCAGCCCCCAGACAGGGTTTTATTCACCCCTCCACTTT
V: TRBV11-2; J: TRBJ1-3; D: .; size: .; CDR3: CASSLETAQGNTIYF; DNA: TGTGCCAGCAGCTTAGAGACGGCACAGGGAAACACCATATATTTT
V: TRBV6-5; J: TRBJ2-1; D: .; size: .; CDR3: CASSYSRYNEQFF; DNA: TGTGCCAGCAGTTACTCACGGTACAATGAGCAGTTCTTC
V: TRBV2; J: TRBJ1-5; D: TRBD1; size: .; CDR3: CASSLQGPGNQPQHF; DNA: TGTGCCAGCAGTCTACAGGGGCCGGGCAATCAGCCCCAGCATTTT
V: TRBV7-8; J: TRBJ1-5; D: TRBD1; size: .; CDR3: CASSSGQGARPQHF; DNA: TGTGCCAGCAGCTCAGGACAGGGGGCTCGGCCCCAGCATTTT